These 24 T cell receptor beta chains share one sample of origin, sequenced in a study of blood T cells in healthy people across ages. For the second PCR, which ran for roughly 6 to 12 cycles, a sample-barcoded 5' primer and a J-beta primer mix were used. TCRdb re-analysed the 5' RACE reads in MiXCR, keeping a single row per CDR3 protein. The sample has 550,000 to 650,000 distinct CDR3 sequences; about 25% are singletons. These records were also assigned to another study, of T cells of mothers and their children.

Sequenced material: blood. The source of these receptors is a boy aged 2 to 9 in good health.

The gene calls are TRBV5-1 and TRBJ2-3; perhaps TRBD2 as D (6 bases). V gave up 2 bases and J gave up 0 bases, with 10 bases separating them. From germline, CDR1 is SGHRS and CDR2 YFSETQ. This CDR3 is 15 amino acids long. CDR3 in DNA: TGCGCCAGCAGCTTCCCCGGGACTAGCACAGATACGCAGTATTTT. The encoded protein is CASSFPGTSTDTQYF.

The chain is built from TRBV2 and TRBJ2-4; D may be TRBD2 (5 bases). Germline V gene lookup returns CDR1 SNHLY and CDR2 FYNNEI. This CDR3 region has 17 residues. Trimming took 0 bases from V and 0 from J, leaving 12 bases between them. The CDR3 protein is CASSEALRLLAKNIQYF. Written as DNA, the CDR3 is TGTGCCAGCAGTGAAGCGCTTCGACTACTAGCCAAAAACATTCAGTACTTC.

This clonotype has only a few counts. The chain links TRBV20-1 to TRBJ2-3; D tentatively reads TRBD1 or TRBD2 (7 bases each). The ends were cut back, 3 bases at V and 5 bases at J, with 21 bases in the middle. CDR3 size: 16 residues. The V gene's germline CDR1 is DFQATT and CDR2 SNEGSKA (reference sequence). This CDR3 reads CSASGLGGRQGDTQYF. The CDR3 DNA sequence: TGCAGTGCTAGCGGTCTCGGCGGGAGACAGGGAGATACGCAGTATTTT.

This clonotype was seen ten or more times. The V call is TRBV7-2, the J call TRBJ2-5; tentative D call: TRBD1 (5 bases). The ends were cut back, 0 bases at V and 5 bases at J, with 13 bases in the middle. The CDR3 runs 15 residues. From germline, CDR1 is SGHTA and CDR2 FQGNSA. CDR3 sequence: CASSLASGAIETQYF. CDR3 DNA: TGTGCCAGCAGCTTAGCATCTGGGGCAATTGAGACCCAGTACTTC.

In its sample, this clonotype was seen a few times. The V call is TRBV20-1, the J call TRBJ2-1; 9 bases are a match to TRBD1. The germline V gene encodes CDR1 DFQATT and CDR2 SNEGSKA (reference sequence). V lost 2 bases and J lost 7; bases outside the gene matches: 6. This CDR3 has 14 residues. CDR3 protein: CSARHGTGKNEQFF. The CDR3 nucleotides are TGCAGTGCTAGACACGGGACAGGGAAAAATGAGCAGTTCTTC.

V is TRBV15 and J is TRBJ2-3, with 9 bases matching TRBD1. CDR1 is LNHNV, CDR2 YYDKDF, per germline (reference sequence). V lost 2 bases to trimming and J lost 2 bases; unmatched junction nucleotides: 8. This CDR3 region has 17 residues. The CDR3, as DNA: TGTGCCACCAGCAGATTCACCGGGACAGGGTACACAGATACGCAGTATTTT. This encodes CATSRFTGTGYTDTQYF.

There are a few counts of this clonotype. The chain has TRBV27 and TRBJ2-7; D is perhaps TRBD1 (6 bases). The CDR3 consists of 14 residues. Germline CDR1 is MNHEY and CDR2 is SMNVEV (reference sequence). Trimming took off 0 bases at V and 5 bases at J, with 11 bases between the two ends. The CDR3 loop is CASSLSPGADEQYF. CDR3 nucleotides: TGTGCCAGCAGTTTATCGCCAGGGGCCGACGAGCAGTACTTC.

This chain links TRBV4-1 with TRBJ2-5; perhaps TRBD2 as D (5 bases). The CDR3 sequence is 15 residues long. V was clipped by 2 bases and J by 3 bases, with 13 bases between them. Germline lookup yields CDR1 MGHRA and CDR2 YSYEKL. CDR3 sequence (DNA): TGCGCCAGCAGCCAAAGCGGACGGGGAGAAGAGACCCAGTACTTC. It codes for CASSQSGRGEETQYF.

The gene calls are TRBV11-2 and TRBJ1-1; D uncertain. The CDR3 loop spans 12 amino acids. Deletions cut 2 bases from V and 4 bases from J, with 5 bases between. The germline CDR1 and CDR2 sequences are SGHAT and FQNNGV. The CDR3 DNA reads TGTGCCAGCAGCTTATGGGTCACTGAAGCTTTCTTT. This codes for CASSLWVTEAFF.

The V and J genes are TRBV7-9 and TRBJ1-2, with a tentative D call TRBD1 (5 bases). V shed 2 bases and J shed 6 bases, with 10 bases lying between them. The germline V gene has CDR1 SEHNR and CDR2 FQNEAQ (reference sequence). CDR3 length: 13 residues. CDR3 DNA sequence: TGTGCCAGCAGCTTACCGGGGGTTCATGGCTACACCTTC. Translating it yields CASSLPGVHGYTF.

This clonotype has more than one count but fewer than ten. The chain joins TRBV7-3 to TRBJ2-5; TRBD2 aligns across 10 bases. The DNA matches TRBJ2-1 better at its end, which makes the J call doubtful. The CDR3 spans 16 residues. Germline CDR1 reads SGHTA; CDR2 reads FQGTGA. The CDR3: CASSLKSGGAENEQFF. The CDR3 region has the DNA TGTGCCAGCAGCTTAAAGAGCGGGGGGGCCGAGAATGAGCAGTTCTTC.

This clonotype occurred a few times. CDR3 protein: CASSQEGGFGQPQHF. As DNA, the CDR3 is TGCGCCAGCAGCCAAGAGGGAGGGTTTGGTCAGCCCCAGCATTTT. The genes are TRBV4-3 and TRBJ1-5; D is unresolved. Looked up from germline, CDR1 is LGHNA and CDR2 is YSLEER. CDR3 length equals 15 residues. V was trimmed by 0 bases and J by 6 bases, leaving 12 bases between them.

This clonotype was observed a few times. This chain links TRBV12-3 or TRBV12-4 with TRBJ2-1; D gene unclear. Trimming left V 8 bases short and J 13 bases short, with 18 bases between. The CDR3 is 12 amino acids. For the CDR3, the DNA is TGTGCCAGCCCTAAGTTCCCCTTCCTTCAGTTCTTC. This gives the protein CASPKFPFLQFF.

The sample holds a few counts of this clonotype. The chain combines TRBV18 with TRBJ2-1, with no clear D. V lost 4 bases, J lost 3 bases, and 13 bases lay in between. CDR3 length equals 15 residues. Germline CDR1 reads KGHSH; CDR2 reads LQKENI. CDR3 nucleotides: TGTGCCAGCTCACGGGGTTCTGACCTCTACAATGAGCAGTTCTTC. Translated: CASSRGSDLYNEQFF.

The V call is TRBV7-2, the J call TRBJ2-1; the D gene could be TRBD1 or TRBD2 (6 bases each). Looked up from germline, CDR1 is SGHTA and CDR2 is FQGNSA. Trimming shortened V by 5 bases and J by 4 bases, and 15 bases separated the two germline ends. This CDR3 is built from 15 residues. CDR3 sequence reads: CASSVGGGLYNEQFF. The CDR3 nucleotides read TGTGCCAGCAGCGTAGGGGGAGGCCTATACAATGAGCAGTTCTTC.

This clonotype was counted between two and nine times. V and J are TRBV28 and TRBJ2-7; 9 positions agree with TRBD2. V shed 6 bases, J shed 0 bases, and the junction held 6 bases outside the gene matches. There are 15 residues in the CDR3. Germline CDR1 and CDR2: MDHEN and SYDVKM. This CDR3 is CASSEGLAASYEQYF. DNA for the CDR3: TGTGCCAGCAGCGAGGGACTAGCCGCCTCCTACGAGCAGTACTTC.

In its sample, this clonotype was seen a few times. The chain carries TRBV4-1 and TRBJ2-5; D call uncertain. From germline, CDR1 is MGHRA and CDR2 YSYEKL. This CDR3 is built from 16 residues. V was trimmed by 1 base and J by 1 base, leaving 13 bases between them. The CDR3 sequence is CASSQVMGIRQETQYF. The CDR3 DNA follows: TGCGCCAGCAGCCAAGTCATGGGGATCCGCCAAGAGACCCAGTACTTC.

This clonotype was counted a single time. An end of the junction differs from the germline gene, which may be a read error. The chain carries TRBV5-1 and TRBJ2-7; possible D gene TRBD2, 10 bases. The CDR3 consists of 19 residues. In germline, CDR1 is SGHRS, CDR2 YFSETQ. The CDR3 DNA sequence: TGCGCCAGCAGCCCCACCGGGACAGGGCTTTCTAGCGGGAGTTACGAGCGGTACTTC. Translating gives CASSPTGTGLSSGSYERYF. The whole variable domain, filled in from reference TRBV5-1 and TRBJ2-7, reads KAGVTQTPRYLIKTRGQQVTLSCSPISGHRSVSWYQQTPGQGLQFLFEYFSETQRNKGNFPGRFSGRQFSNSRSEMNVSTLELGDSALYLCASSPTGTGLSSGSYERYFGPGTRLTVT.

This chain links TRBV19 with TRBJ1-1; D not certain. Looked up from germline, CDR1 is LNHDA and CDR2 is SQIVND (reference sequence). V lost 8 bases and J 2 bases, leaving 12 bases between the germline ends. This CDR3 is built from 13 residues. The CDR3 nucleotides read TGTGCCAGTGGGTGGGAGGCTAACACTGAAGCTTTCTTT. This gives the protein CASGWEANTEAFF.

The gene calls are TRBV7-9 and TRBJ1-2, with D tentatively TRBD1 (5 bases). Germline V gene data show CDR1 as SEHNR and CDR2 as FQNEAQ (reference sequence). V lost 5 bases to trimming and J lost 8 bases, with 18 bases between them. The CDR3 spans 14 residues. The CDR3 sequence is CASSQTRGREGYTF. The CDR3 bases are TGTGCCAGCAGCCAAACTAGGGGCCGGGAAGGCTACACCTTC.

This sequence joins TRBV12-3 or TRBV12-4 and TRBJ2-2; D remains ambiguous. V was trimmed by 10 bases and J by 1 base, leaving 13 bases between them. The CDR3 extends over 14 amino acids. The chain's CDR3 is CATSGQENTGELFF. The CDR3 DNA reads TGTGCCACCTCCGGGCAGGAGAACACCGGGGAGCTGTTTTTT.

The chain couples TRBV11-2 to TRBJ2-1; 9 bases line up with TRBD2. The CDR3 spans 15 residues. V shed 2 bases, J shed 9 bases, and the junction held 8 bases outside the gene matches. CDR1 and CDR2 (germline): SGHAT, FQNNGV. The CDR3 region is CASSLSLAGTTEQFF. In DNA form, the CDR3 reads TGTGCCAGCAGCTTAAGCCTAGCGGGGACTACTGAGCAGTTCTTC.

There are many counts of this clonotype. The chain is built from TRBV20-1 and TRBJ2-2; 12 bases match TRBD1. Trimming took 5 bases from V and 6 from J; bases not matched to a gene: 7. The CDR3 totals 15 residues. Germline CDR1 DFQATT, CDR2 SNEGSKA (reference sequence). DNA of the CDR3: TGCAGTGCTTTGCGGGGACAGGGGGCATCCGGGGAGCTGTTTTTT. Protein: CSALRGQGASGELFF.

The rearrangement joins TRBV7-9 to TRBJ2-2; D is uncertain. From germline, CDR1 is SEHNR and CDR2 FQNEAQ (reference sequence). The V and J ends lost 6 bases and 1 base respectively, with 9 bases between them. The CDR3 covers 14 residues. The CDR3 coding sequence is TGTGCCAGCAGGGCGGACGGGAACACCGGGGAGCTGTTTTTT. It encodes CASRADGNTGELFF.